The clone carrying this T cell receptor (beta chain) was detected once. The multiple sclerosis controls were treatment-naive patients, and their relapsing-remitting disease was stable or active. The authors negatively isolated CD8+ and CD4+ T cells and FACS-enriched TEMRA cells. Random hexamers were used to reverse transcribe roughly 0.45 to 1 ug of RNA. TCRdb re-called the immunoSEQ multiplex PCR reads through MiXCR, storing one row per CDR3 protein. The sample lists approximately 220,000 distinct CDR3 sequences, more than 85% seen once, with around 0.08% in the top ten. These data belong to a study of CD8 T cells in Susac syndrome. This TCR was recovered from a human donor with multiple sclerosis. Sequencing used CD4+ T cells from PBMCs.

Written as DNA, the CDR3 is TGTGCCAGCAGCCAAGTACCTTGGGATTTCTCCTACGAGCAGTACTTC. Translation: CASSQVPWDFSYEQYF. The chain combines TRBV3-1 with TRBJ2-7; unclear D gene. Germline-derived CDR1 and CDR2 are LGHDT and YNNKEL (reference sequence). The V and J ends lost 1 base and 0 bases respectively, with 13 bases between them. CDR3 length equals 16 residues.